This is a list of T cell receptor beta chains from one sample in a study of blood T cell repertoires in COVID-19. Sequencing was performed with immunoSEQ multiplex PCR; in TCRdb, only in-frame clones are kept and a portion is missing. The table includes approximately 68,000 clones, about 88% detected once. The sample taken for sequencing was peripheral blood. All receptors derive from a man in his sixties or seventies with active or convalescent COVID-19. CDR3s include the opening cysteine and the closing phenylalanine or tryptophan. A D gene is named only where the DNA matches it firmly. Only part of the rows carry a size: once, few, many, or a class if the clone is expanded.

j_call	d_call	v_call	cdr3_length	clone_size	cdr3_nt	cdr3_aa
TRBJ1-4	NA	TRBV25-1	13	NA	TGTGCCAGCAGTCCCTCCGGGACTCGAGGACTGTTTTTT	CASSPSGTRGLFF
TRBJ2-1	NA	TRBV4-2	16	once	TGTGCCAGCAGCCAAAGGTTTGCAGGTATCTACAATGAGCAGTTCTTC	CASSQRFAGIYNEQFF
TRBJ1-4	TRBD1	TRBV14	14	NA	TGTGCCAGCAGCCAAGCCGGGACAGGGTATAAACTGTTTTTT	CASSQAGTGYKLFF
TRBJ2-5	TRBD2	TRBV27	15	NA	TGTGCCAGCAGTTTATCGGGACTAGCGGGGGAGACCCAGTACTTC	CASSLSGLAGETQYF
TRBJ2-6	NA	TRBV6-1	16	NA	TGTGCCAGCAGTGCGAACAGGGTGGCTGGGGCCAACGTCCTGACTTTC	CASSANRVAGANVLTF
TRBJ2-7	NA	TRBV4-2	16	NA	TGTGCCAGCAGCCAAGATCGGAATCGGGGGATTTACGAGCAGTACTTC	CASSQDRNRGIYEQYF
TRBJ2-5	NA	TRBV6-1	14	few	TGTGCCAGCAGTGAGGCGGCCATCCAAGAGACCCAGTACTTC	CASSEAAIQETQYF
TRBJ1-2	NA	TRBV6-5	12	NA	TGTGCCAGCAGTTACTCTTTCGGTGGCTACACCTTC	CASSYSFGGYTF
TRBJ1-1	NA	TRBV21-1	15	NA	TGTGCCAGCAGCACGGGACAGGGGTTTAACACTGAAGCTTTCTTT	CASSTGQGFNTEAFF
TRBJ2-5	NA	TRBV21-1	14	NA	TGTGCCAGCACGTGGGCTCGACACCAAGAGACCCAGTACTTC	CASTWARHQETQYF
TRBJ2-3	TRBD2	TRBV6-5	14	NA	TGTGCCAACTCCGCGGGGGGGGGCACAGATACGCAGTATTTT	CANSAGGGTDTQYF
TRBJ2-5	TRBD2	TRBV4-1	16	NA	TGCGCCAGCAGCCAGAGGGCAGCGGGATTCCAAGAGACCCAGTACTTC	CASSQRAAGFQETQYF
TRBJ1-2	NA	TRBV2	13	once	TGTGCCAGCATCCTCACAGGGACGGGTGGCTACACCTTC	CASILTGTGGYTF
TRBJ2-7	TRBD1	TRBV29-1	13	NA	TGCAGCGTTTCCTCAGGGGGCCCCTACGAGCAGTACTTC	CSVSSGGPYEQYF
TRBJ2-1	TRBD2	TRBV7-2	15	NA	TGTGCCAGCAGCCTAGCGGGAGGCTTCTACAATGAGCAGTTCTTC	CASSLAGGFYNEQFF
TRBJ2-5	TRBD2	TRBV5-4	16	few	TGTGCCAGCAGCCCTAGGACTAGCGGGACACAAGAGACCCAGTACTTC	CASSPRTSGTQETQYF
TRBJ1-2	NA	TRBV12-3/TRBV12-4	13	NA	TGTGCCAGCAGTTTAGGGGGCAGTTTAGGCTACACCTTC	CASSLGGSLGYTF
TRBJ2-1	NA	TRBV24-1	16	NA	TGTGCCACCAGTGACTCAGGGCATAGCTCCTACAATGAGCAGTTCTTC	CATSDSGHSSYNEQFF
TRBJ1-3	NA	TRBV14	14	NA	TGTGCCAGCAGCCCCTGGGCAACTGGAAACACCATATATTTT	CASSPWATGNTIYF
TRBJ2-1	NA	TRBV9	13	NA	TGTGCCAGCAGCAAAGTAAGGGGTGGTGAGCAGTTCTTC	CASSKVRGGEQFF
TRBJ2-1	NA	TRBV28	14	NA	TGTGCCAGCAGTTCCCCAGGCCTCTACAATGAGCAGTTCTTC	CASSSPGLYNEQFF
TRBJ1-6	TRBD1	TRBV28	14	NA	TGTGCCAGCAGCAGACAGGGGATTCGATCGCTCCTCCACTTT	CASSRQGIRSLLHF
TRBJ2-7	TRBD1	TRBV7-9	14	NA	TGTGCCAGCAGCTTCTGGACAGGGGGCAGTGAGCAGTACTTC	CASSFWTGGSEQYF
TRBJ2-1	TRBD1	TRBV10-1	15	few	TGCGCCAGCAGTGTAGGGACAGGGGGCCAAAATGAGCAGTTCTTC	CASSVGTGGQNEQFF
TRBJ1-2	NA	TRBV25-1	14	NA	TGTGCCAGCAGTGAGTCCGGGGATCGGAAAGGCTACACCTTC	CASSESGDRKGYTF
TRBJ2-1	TRBD2	TRBV15	14	NA	TGTGCCACCAGCAGAGACATACTAGCGGGAGGGGAGTTCTTC	CATSRDILAGGEFF
TRBJ2-5	NA	TRBV19	13	NA	TGTGCCAGTAGTATAGCTAGTAGTGAGACCCAGTACTTC	CASSIASSETQYF
TRBJ2-3	NA	TRBV7-2	14	NA	TGTGCCAGCATGCAGGGGCTTAGCACAGATACGCAGTATTTT	CASMQGLSTDTQYF
TRBJ1-2	TRBD1	TRBV3-1/TRBV3-2	14	NA	TGTGCCAGCAGACTTACAGGGGCCTCTGGCGGCTACACCTTC	CASRLTGASGGYTF
TRBJ1-3	TRBD1	TRBV5-1	15	once	TGCGCCAGCAGCTTGTGGACAGGGGCGCAAGACACCATATATTTT	CASSLWTGAQDTIYF
TRBJ1-5	TRBD1	TRBV24-1	13	NA	TGTGCCACCAGTGACGACAGGGCCCAGCCCCAGCATTTT	CATSDDRAQPQHF
TRBJ2-1	TRBD2	TRBV5-6	15	NA	TGTGCCAGCAGCTTCAGCGGGGGGGCACACAATGAGCAGTTCTTC	CASSFSGGAHNEQFF
TRBJ2-5	NA	TRBV11-2	17	NA	TGTGCCAGCAGCTTAGATGTTGGGGGCGCGAGGCAAGAGACCCAGTACTTC	CASSLDVGGARQETQYF
TRBJ2-7	NA	TRBV29-1	12	NA	TGCAGCGTTAGATCCCTATCCTACGAGCAGTACTTC	CSVRSLSYEQYF
TRBJ2-7	TRBD1	TRBV6-5	15	NA	TGTGCCAGCAGCGCCAGGACAGGTTACTCCTACGAGCAGTACTTC	CASSARTGYSYEQYF
TRBJ2-2	NA	TRBV29-1	12	NA	TGCAGCGTTTTTGAGGGGGTCGGGGAGCTGTTTTTT	CSVFEGVGELFF
TRBJ2-1	TRBD2	TRBV27	17	NA	TGTGCCAGCAGTCCGGGACTAGCGGTTAGCTCCTACAATGAGCAGTTCTTC	CASSPGLAVSSYNEQFF
TRBJ1-1	TRBD1	TRBV7-2	13	NA	TGTGCCAGCAGCATCCGGGACAGGTCAACGGCTTTCTTT	CASSIRDRSTAFF
TRBJ1-1	TRBD1	TRBV3-1/TRBV3-2	14	NA	TGTGCCAGCAGCAAGGGACAGGGGAGCACTGAAGCTTTCTTT	CASSKGQGSTEAFF
TRBJ2-3	NA	TRBV11-2	13	NA	TGTGCCAGCCGGTTTCGAGGGATAGATACGCAGTATTTT	CASRFRGIDTQYF
TRBJ2-1	NA	TRBV6-4	12	NA	TGTGCCAGCGGAACAGGGTTCAATGAGCAGTTCTTC	CASGTGFNEQFF
TRBJ2-5	TRBD2	TRBV5-4	16	NA	TGTGCCAGCAGCCACAAGCGGGGGGGGTACCAAGAGACCCAGTACTTC	CASSHKRGGYQETQYF
TRBJ2-7	NA	TRBV7-8	15	NA	TGTGCCAGCAGCTTAGGAACATCGGGGTACGGCGAGCAGTACTTC	CASSLGTSGYGEQYF
TRBJ1-4	NA	TRBV5-1	14	NA	TGCGCCAGCAGCTCCGGGACAAGGAATGAAAAACTGTTTTTT	CASSSGTRNEKLFF
TRBJ1-4	NA	TRBV12-3/TRBV12-4	13	NA	TGTGCCAGCAGCCTGTTGGGGGGTGAAAAACTGTTTTTT	CASSLLGGEKLFF
TRBJ2-3	TRBD1	TRBV2	16	few	TGTGCCAGCAGGGCGCAGGGGGCGGGCAGCACAGATACGCAGTATTTT	CASRAQGAGSTDTQYF
TRBJ2-5	NA	TRBV7-8	15	NA	TGTGCCAGCAGCTTAGCCGACCAGGCATCGGAGACCCAGTACTTC	CASSLADQASETQYF
TRBJ1-1	TRBD1	TRBV28	14	NA	TGTGCCAGCAGACCAGGGGGTATGAACACTGAAGCTTTCTTT	CASRPGGMNTEAFF
TRBJ1-6	TRBD1	TRBV5-1	16	NA	TGCGCCAGCAGGAGGACAGGGGGCTCCTATAATTCACCCCTCCACTTT	CASRRTGGSYNSPLHF
TRBJ1-1	NA	TRBV10-3	13	NA	TGTGCCATCAGTACTATAGGCGAGACTGAAGCTTTCTTT	CAISTIGETEAFF
TRBJ1-1	NA	TRBV21-1	18	NA	TGTGCCAGCAGCAAAGTGGCCCTCCGTCGGAGGGGGCGCACTGAAGCTTTCTTT	CASSKVALRRRGRTEAFF
TRBJ2-3	NA	TRBV11-2	14	NA	TGTGCCAGCAGCTTAACGCTAGTATCGGATACGCAGTATTTT	CASSLTLVSDTQYF
TRBJ1-2	NA	TRBV27	15	NA	TGTGCCAGCAGACTAGGGACCGGGGGAATCTATGGCTACACCTTC	CASRLGTGGIYGYTF
TRBJ2-1	NA	TRBV6-6	15	NA	TGTGCCAGCACCCAGGGCGGCCCGTTCTACAATGAGCAGTTCTTC	CASTQGGPFYNEQFF
TRBJ1-1	NA	TRBV30	11	NA	TGTGCCTGGAGTAGGCAGGGCGAAGCTTTCTTT	CAWSRQGEAFF
TRBJ1-2	TRBD1	TRBV7-6	15	NA	TGTGCCAGCAGCCCACAGGCGGGACAGGGTTATGGCTACACCTTC	CASSPQAGQGYGYTF
TRBJ2-7	NA	TRBV15	17	once	TGTGCCACCAGCAGATCTAGGACAAAACCCTCCTCCTACGAGCAGTACTTC	CATSRSRTKPSSYEQYF
TRBJ2-3	NA	TRBV4-2	16	NA	TGTGCCAGCAGCCAAGAGAGGTCTCTAGCCGGAGATACGCAGTATTTT	CASSQERSLAGDTQYF
TRBJ1-2	TRBD1	TRBV27	13	NA	TGTGCCAGCAGACAAGGACAGGGATCTGGCTACACCTTC	CASRQGQGSGYTF